These 29 T cell receptor beta chains originate from one sample sequenced in a study of shared clonotypes between healthy human individuals. TCRdb keeps only in-frame clones here, not all; method: immunoSEQ multiplex PCR. The sample yields 400,000 to 500,000 clones, about 82% seen once. Sample: PBMCs. The receptors stem from a woman aged 40 to 50 in good health. Some clones in this sample may be carry-over from other donors' samples.

This clone was observed at least ten times. The genes are TRBV28 and TRBJ2-2; 11 nucleotides align to TRBD2. The CDR3 has 15 amino acids. The V gene's germline CDR1 is MDHEN and CDR2 SYDVKM. After removal of 8 bases from V and 5 bases from J, the junction contained 7 bases not matched to a gene. The CDR3 loop reads CASVSLAGGTGELFF. The CDR3 DNA is TGTGCCAGCGTATCCCTAGCGGGAGGAACCGGGGAGCTGTTTTTT.

The chain carries TRBV28 and TRBJ2-1; TRBD2 agrees at 12 bases. The junction had 18 bases not matched to a gene; V was cut back by 6 bases and J by 9 bases. Germline CDR1 MDHEN, CDR2 SYDVKM. The CDR3 is 18 residues long. The CDR3: CASSSTLGASGRGGEQFF. For the CDR3, the DNA is TGTGCCAGCAGCTCTACCTTGGGCGCTAGCGGGAGGGGGGGTGAGCAGTTCTTC.

The chain couples TRBV30 to TRBJ1-2, with D possibly matching TRBD1 (5 bases). Trimming stripped 3 bases from V and 12 bases from J, with 20 bases between. The CDR3 runs 13 residues. CDR1 is GTSNPN and CDR2 is SVGIG in the germline V gene (reference sequence). CDR3 in DNA: TGTGCCTGGAGAGTTTCTGGGGGGTTGCGCCACACCTTC. The encoded protein is CAWRVSGGLRHTF.

The chain employs TRBV27 and TRBJ2-3; D perhaps matches TRBD2 (5 bases). Germline CDR1 and CDR2: MNHEY and SMNVEV (reference sequence). V lost 5 bases to trimming and J lost 2 bases, with 17 bases between them. The length of the CDR3 is 16 residues. The CDR3 region has the DNA TGTGCCAGCAGTCTCACAGCGGTTGTATTCACAGATACGCAGTATTTT. Its protein product is CASSLTAVVFTDTQYF.

In this sample, this clone turned up a few times. This sample also contains other DNA sequences that code for the same CDR3. The CDR3 reads CASSWGDRGYEQYF. The CDR3 DNA reads TGCGCCAGCAGCTGGGGGGACAGGGGCTACGAGCAGTACTTC. V is TRBV5-1 and J is TRBJ2-7; 10 nucleotides align to TRBD1. Germline-derived CDR1 and CDR2 are SGHRS and YFSETQ. The V segment lost 3 bases and the J segment 3 bases; nucleotides outside the gene matches: 3. The CDR3 is made up of 14 amino acids. The full variable domain, its missing parts supplied by reference TRBV5-1 and TRBJ2-7, is KAGVTQTPRYLIKTRGQQVTLSCSPISGHRSVSWYQQTPGQGLQFLFEYFSETQRNKGNFPGRFSGRQFSNSRSEMNVSTLELGDSALYLCASSWGDRGYEQYFGPGTRLTVT.

This rearrangement joins TRBV6-5 to TRBJ1-4; 10 bases agree with TRBD1. The germline V gene encodes CDR1 MNHEY and CDR2 SVGAGI. This CDR3 has 16 residues. V lost 2 bases to trimming and J lost 7 bases; unmatched junction nucleotides: 7. The DNA of the CDR3 is TGTGCCAGCAGTTACCGCGCCGGGACAGGGGCTGAAAAACTGTTTTTT. Its translation: CASSYRAGTGAEKLFF.

The chain uses TRBV7-9 and TRBJ2-3; the D gene is possibly TRBD2 (6 bases). Germline V gene data show CDR1 as SEHNR and CDR2 as FQNEAQ (reference sequence). V shed 1 base and J shed 5 bases, with 7 bases lying between them. The CDR3 consists of 13 residues. CDR3 coding DNA: TGTGCCAGCAGCTTAGACGGGGGAGATACGCAGTATTTT. This gives the protein CASSLDGGDTQYF.

The rearrangement uses TRBV4-1 and TRBJ1-4; D perhaps matches TRBD1 (6 bases). Germline V gene lookup returns CDR1 MGHRA and CDR2 YSYEKL. Trimming took off 4 bases at V and 4 bases at J, with 22 bases between the two ends. The CDR3 extends over 18 amino acids. CDR3 residues: CASSPGGATGTYNEKLFF. For the CDR3, the DNA is TGCGCCAGCAGCCCCGGGGGGGCAACCGGGACATATAATGAAAAACTGTTTTTT.

V usage is TRBV25-1 and J usage is TRBJ2-5; 9 bases line up with TRBD1. The CDR3 has 15 residues. The V gene's germline CDR1 is MGHDK and CDR2 SYGVNS. V lost 2 bases, J lost 4 bases, and 5 bases stayed unmatched. The CDR3 sequence: CASSEQTGGGETQYF. The CDR3 DNA reads as TGTGCCAGCAGTGAACAAACAGGGGGCGGAGAGACCCAGTACTTC.

This chain's CDR3 is CASSTPGTGGGGYTF. The DNA for the CDR3 is TGTGCCAGTAGTACCCCAGGGACAGGGGGCGGCGGCTACACCTTC. The gene calls are TRBV19 and TRBJ1-2; 12 bases align to TRBD1. CDR3 length equals 15 residues. The germline V gene encodes CDR1 LNHDA and CDR2 SQIVND (reference sequence). V shed 4 bases, J shed 8 bases, and the junction held 8 bases outside the gene matches.

This chain joins TRBV27 and TRBJ2-2; maybe TRBD2 (5 bases). The V and J ends lost 2 bases and 5 bases respectively, with 15 bases between them. The CDR3 loop spans 16 amino acids. Germline CDR1 and CDR2: MNHEY and SMNVEV (reference sequence). The chain's CDR3 is CASSLIGEGLTGELFF. The CDR3, as DNA: TGTGCCAGCAGTTTAATAGGAGAGGGCCTAACCGGGGAGCTGTTTTTT.

The genes are TRBV5-1 and TRBJ2-7; 8 positions agree with TRBD2. This CDR3 region has 14 residues. Germline CDR1 and CDR2: SGHRS and YFSETQ. J lost 6 bases, V lost 0 bases, and 5 bases had no gene match. The CDR3 region is CASSLAGTRREQYF. CDR3 sequence (DNA): TGCGCCAGCAGCTTGGCCGGGACTAGGCGCGAGCAGTACTTC. Looking up the rest from reference TRBV5-1 and TRBJ2-7 gives the full variable domain: KAGVTQTPRYLIKTRGQQVTLSCSPISGHRSVSWYQQTPGQGLQFLFEYFSETQRNKGNFPGRFSGRQFSNSRSEMNVSTLELGDSALYLCASSLAGTRREQYFGPGTRLTVT.

This chain connects TRBV4-1 to TRBJ2-7; weak D call: TRBD1 (6 bases). V was pared by 3 bases and J by 3 bases, with 24 bases between. Germline CDR1 and CDR2: MGHRA and YSYEKL. The CDR3 extends over 18 amino acids. CDR3 residues: CASSHLDSPRGPRYEQYF. The CDR3 bases are TGCGCCAGCAGCCACCTGGACTCACCCAGGGGTCCTCGCTACGAGCAGTACTTC.

This rearrangement joins TRBV27 to TRBJ2-7, with 8 bases that match TRBD1. The length of the CDR3 is 18 residues. In germline, CDR1 is MNHEY, CDR2 SMNVEV (reference sequence). Trimming removed 3 bases from V and 4 bases from J; junction bases left unmatched: 17. In DNA form, the CDR3 reads TGTGCCAGCAGTTTCTCCCCCGGGACAGGAGACTTAAGGTACGAGCAGTACTTC. This encodes CASSFSPGTGDLRYEQYF.

V usage is TRBV15 and J usage is TRBJ1-4; 7 bases line up with TRBD1. V shed 2 bases, J shed 8 bases, and the junction held 11 bases outside the gene matches. Germline V lookup: CDR1 LNHNV, CDR2 YYDKDF (reference sequence). CDR3 size: 16 residues. CDR3 region: CATSRSWDSPGEKLFF. DNA of the CDR3: TGTGCCACCAGCAGATCCTGGGACAGTCCGGGCGAAAAACTGTTTTTT.

This chain uses TRBV5-1 with TRBJ2-6, with D hard to call. The CDR3 runs 15 residues. Germline loops: CDR1 SGHRS, CDR2 YFSETQ. The V end was cut by 4 bases, the J end by 1 base, with 9 bases between. CDR3 loop: CASSGPGSGANVLTF. DNA for the CDR3: TGCGCCAGCAGCGGACCGGGTTCTGGGGCCAACGTCCTGACTTTC.

With respect to this clone: Other nucleotide sequences from this sample produce the same CDR3. The chain couples TRBV29-1 to TRBJ1-2; D is unclear. Trimming stripped 2 bases from V and 4 bases from J, with 11 bases between. The CDR3 is made up of 13 amino acids. CDR1 is SQVTM and CDR2 is ANQGSEA in the germline V gene. CDR3 bases: TGCAGCGTTGAAAGCGGGCCCCTCTATGGCTACACCTTC. Translation gives CSVESGPLYGYTF.

The chain joins TRBV5-1 to TRBJ1-2; D is uncertain. CDR3 size: 13 residues. CDR1 is SGHRS and CDR2 is YFSETQ in the germline V gene. The V gene lost 0 bases and the J gene lost 2 bases, with 5 bases spanning the gap. Here the CDR3 reads CASSLDKNYGYTF. CDR3 nucleotide sequence: TGCGCCAGCAGCTTGGACAAAAACTATGGCTACACCTTC. Full variable domain (missing parts from reference TRBV5-1 and TRBJ1-2): KAGVTQTPRYLIKTRGQQVTLSCSPISGHRSVSWYQQTPGQGLQFLFEYFSETQRNKGNFPGRFSGRQFSNSRSEMNVSTLELGDSALYLCASSLDKNYGYTFGSGTRLTVV.

A word on this clone: A far larger clone is one base from this, pointing to a likely read error. This CDR3 is missing its conserved last phenylalanine or tryptophan, likely due to a read error. This chain joins TRBV2 and TRBJ1-1; the D gene is possibly TRBD1 (6 bases). This CDR3 has 14 residues. Germline V gives CDR1 SNHLY, CDR2 FYNNEI. The germline V and J ends were trimmed by 5 bases and 8 bases, with 18 bases remaining between them. CDR3 nucleotide sequence: TGTGCCAGCAGTAAAGAAACAGGGAGTAGGGAAGCTTTCGTT. Its protein is CASSKETGSREAFV.

The chain couples TRBV10-3 to TRBJ2-4; unclear D gene. V lost 3 bases and J 7 bases, leaving 7 bases between the germline ends. This CDR3 is 12 amino acids long. CDR1 is ENHRY, CDR2 SYGVKD, per germline. CDR3 in DNA: TGTGCCATCAGTGATTCGGACAACATTCAGTACTTC. It specifies CAISDSDNIQYF.

The chain couples TRBV4-1 to TRBJ2-6; D is tentatively TRBD1 or TRBD2 (6 bases each). This CDR3 is 20 amino acids long. Trimming removed 0 bases at V and 4 bases at J, with 22 bases between. Germline values: CDR1 MGHRA, CDR2 YSYEKL. The CDR3 DNA sequence: TGCGCCAGCAGCCAAGAAGGAGGGGGGTCCCATCATCTAGGGGCCAACGTCCTGACTTTC. Protein sequence: CASSQEGGGSHHLGANVLTF.

V gene TRBV18 combines with J gene TRBJ2-5; D is unresolved. Trimming cost V 2 bases and J 4 bases, with 8 bases left between them. Germline assignment: CDR1 KGHSH and CDR2 LQKENI. The CDR3 is 13 residues long. The CDR3 DNA follows: TGTGCCAGCTCACCAAGTGAGACAGAGACCCAGTACTTC. It is translated as CASSPSETETQYF.

CDR3 protein: CASSRQAPYEQYF. The CDR3 bases are TGTGCCAGCAGCCGACAGGCACCCTACGAGCAGTACTTC. The rearrangement joins TRBV28 to TRBJ2-5; weak D call: TRBD1 (6 bases). The end of the DNA fits TRBJ2-7 better, so the J call may be wrong. This CDR3 is 13 amino acids long. CDR1 and CDR2 from the germline V gene are MDHEN and SYDVKM.

This clone was detected a few times. The CDR3 here is CASSPSPGTRADTQYF. The CDR3 DNA follows: TGTGCCAGCAGCCCAAGTCCCGGGACTAGAGCAGATACGCAGTATTTT. The chain uses TRBV7-8 and TRBJ2-3; TRBD2 agrees at 8 bases. Germline V gene data show CDR1 as SGHVS and CDR2 as FQNEAQ. This CDR3 comprises 16 residues. The V gene end was trimmed by 5 bases and the J gene end by 4 bases; junction bases not matched to a gene: 11.

The V gene is TRBV5-4, the J gene TRBJ2-5, with unresolved D. The germline gives CDR1 SGHNT, CDR2 YYREEE (reference sequence). Trimming removed 6 bases from V and 0 bases from J, with 9 bases in between. There are 13 residues in the CDR3. CDR3 DNA: TGTGCCAGCACCCACCTGGACCAAGAGACCCAGTACTTC. Its translation is CASTHLDQETQYF.

The sample holds a few counts of this clone. Here the CDR3 DNA reads TGTGCCGGCTCCTTCGCCTACGAGCAGTACTTC. Protein product: CAGSFAYEQYF. The chain recombines TRBV5-8 with TRBJ2-7, with D uncertain. V was cut by 10 bases and J by 2 bases, with 10 bases left in between. Germline V gene lookup returns CDR1 SGHTS and CDR2 YDEGEE. This CDR3 has 11 amino acids. Together with reference TRBV5-8 and TRBJ2-7, the CDR3 gives the full variable domain: EAGVTQSPTHLIKTRGQQATLRCSPISGHTSVYWYQQALGLGLQFLLWYDEGEERNRGNFPPRFSGRQFPNYSSELNVNALELEDSALYLCAGSFAYEQYFGPGTRLTVT.

The chain carries TRBV20-1 and TRBJ2-1, with D unclear. This CDR3 has 11 residues. Germline CDR1 is DFQATT and CDR2 is SNEGSKA (reference sequence). V gave up 6 bases and J gave up 5 bases, with 8 bases separating them. In DNA form, the CDR3 reads TGCAGTGCCCCGACCCACAATGAGCAGTTCTTC. It is translated as CSAPTHNEQFF.

J is TRBJ2-1 and V is TRBV5-1; 8 nucleotides align to TRBD2. V shed 0 bases, J shed 5 bases, and the junction held 4 bases outside the gene matches. There are 15 residues in the CDR3. Germline V CDR1 and CDR2: SGHRS, YFSETQ. CDR3 nucleotide sequence: TGCGCCAGCAGCTTGGCTGGTAGCGGGAACAATGAGCAGTTCTTC. It codes for CASSLAGSGNNEQFF.

V usage is TRBV5-4 and J usage is TRBJ2-3, with 10 positions matching TRBD2. V lost 2 bases, J lost 1 base, and 1 base stayed unmatched. The germline CDR1 and CDR2 sequences are SGHNT and YYREEE (reference sequence). The CDR3 is 15 residues long. CDR3 coding DNA: TGTGCCAGCAGCTTCGGGACTAGCGGCACAGATACGCAGTATTTT. Translation gives CASSFGTSGTDTQYF.